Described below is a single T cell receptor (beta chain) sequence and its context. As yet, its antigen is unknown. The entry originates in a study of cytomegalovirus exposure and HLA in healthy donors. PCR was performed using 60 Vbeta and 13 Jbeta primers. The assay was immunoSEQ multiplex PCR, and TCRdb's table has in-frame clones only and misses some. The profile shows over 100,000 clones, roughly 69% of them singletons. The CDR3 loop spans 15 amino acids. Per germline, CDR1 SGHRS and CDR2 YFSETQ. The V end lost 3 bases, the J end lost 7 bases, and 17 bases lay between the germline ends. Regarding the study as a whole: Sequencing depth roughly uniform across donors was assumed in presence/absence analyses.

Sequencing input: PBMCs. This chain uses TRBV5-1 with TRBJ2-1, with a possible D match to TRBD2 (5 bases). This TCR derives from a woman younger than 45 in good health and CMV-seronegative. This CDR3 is CASSSGEHRANEQFF. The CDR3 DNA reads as TGCGCCAGCAGCTCTGGGGAGCATCGAGCAAATGAGCAGTTCTTC.